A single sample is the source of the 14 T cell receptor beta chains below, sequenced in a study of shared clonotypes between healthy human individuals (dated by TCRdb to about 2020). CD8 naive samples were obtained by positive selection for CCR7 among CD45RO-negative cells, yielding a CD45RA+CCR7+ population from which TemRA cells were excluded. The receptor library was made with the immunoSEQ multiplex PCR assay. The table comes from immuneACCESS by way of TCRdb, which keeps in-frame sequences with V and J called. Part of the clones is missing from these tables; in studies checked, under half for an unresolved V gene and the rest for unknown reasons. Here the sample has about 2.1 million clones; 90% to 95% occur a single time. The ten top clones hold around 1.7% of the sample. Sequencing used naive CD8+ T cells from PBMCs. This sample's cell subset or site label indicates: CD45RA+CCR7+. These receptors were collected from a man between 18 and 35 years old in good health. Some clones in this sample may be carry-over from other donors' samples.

The chain's CDR3 is CASSSGTSERSYNEQFF. The CDR3, as DNA: TGTGCCAGCAGCTCGGGTACTAGCGAACGCTCCTACAATGAGCAGTTCTTC. J is TRBJ2-1 and V is TRBV11-3, with TRBD2 matching over 7 bases. The CDR3 runs to 17 residues. The V gene end was trimmed by 4 bases and the J gene end by 0 bases; junction bases not matched to a gene: 9. Per the germline V gene, CDR1 is SGHNT and CDR2 is YENEEA.

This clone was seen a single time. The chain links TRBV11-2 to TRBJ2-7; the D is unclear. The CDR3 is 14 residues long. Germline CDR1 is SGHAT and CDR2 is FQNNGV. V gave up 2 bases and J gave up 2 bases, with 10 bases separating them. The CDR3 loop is CASSLSAATYEQYF. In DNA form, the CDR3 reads TGTGCCAGCAGCTTATCCGCGGCAACCTACGAGCAGTACTTC.

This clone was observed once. In DNA form, the CDR3 reads TGTGCCAGCAGTTTTACGCTAGCGGGAGTCAACGAGCAGTACTTC. The encoded protein is CASSFTLAGVNEQYF. The chain recombines TRBV28 with TRBJ2-7; 10 bases match TRBD2. V gave up 3 bases and J gave up 5 bases; unmatched junction bases: 7. CDR3 length equals 15 residues. From germline, CDR1 is MDHEN and CDR2 SYDVKM.

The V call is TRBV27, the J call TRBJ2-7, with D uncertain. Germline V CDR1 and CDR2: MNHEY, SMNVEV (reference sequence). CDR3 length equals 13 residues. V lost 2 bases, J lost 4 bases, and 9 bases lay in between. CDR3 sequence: CASSLGPIYEQYF. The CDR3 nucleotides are TGTGCCAGCAGTTTAGGCCCCATTTACGAGCAGTACTTC.

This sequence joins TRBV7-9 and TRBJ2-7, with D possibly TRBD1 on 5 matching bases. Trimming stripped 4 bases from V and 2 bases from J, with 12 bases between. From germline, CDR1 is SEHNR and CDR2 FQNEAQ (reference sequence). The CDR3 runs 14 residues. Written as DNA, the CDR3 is TGTGCCAGCAGCTCTAGGACATGGCCCTACGAGCAGTACTTC. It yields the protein CASSSRTWPYEQYF.

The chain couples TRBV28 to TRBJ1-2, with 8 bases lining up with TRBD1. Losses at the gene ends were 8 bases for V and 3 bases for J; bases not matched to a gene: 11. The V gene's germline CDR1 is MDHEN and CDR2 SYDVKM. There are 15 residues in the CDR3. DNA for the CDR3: TGTGCCAGCGAACCCGACCAGGGGGCCCACTATGGCTACACCTTC. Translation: CASEPDQGAHYGYTF.

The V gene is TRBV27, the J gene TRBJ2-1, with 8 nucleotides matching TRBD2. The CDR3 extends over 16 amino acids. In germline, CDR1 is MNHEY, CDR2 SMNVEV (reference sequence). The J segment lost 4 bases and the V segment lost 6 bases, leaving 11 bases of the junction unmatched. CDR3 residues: CASRMWSTSGYNEQFF. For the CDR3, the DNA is TGTGCCAGCAGGATGTGGTCCACTAGCGGATACAATGAGCAGTTCTTC.

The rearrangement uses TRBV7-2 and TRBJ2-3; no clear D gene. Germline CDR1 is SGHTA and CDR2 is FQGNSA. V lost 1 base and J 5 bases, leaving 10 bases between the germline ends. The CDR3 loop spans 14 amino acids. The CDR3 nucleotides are TGTGCCAGCAGCTTAGTGGTTGTCGGAGATACGCAGTATTTT. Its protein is CASSLVVVGDTQYF.

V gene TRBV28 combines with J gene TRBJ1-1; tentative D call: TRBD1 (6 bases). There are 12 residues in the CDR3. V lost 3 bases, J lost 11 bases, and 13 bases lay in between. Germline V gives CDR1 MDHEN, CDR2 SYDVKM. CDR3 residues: CASSFGRGAAFF. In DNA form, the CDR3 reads TGTGCCAGCAGTTTCGGCAGGGGCGCCGCTTTCTTT.

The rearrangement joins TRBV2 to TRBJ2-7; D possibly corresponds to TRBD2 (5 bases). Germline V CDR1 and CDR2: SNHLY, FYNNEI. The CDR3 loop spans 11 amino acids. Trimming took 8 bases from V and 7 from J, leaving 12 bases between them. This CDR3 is CASLTSGEQYF. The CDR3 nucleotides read TGTGCCAGCCTAACCTCGGGGGAGCAGTACTTC.

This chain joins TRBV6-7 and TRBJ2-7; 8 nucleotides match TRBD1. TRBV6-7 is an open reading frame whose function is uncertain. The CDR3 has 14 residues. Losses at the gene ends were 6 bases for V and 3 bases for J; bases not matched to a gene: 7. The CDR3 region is CASRPRTGLYEQYF. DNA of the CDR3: TGTGCCAGCAGACCCCGGACAGGGCTCTACGAGCAGTACTTC.

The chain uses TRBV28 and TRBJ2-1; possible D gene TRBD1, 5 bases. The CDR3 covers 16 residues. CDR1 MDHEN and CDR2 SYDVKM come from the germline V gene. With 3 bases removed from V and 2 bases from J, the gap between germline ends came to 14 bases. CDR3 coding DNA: TGTGCCAGCAGTTTTCTGGTCAGGGCTACCTACAATGAGCAGTTCTTC. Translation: CASSFLVRATYNEQFF.

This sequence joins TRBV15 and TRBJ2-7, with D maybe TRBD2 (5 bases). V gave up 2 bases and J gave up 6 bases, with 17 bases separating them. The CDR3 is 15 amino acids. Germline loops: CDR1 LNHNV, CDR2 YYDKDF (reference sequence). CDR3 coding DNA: TGTGCCACCAGCAGATCACGCCCCACAGAGGGCGAGCAGTACTTC. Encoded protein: CATSRSRPTEGEQYF.

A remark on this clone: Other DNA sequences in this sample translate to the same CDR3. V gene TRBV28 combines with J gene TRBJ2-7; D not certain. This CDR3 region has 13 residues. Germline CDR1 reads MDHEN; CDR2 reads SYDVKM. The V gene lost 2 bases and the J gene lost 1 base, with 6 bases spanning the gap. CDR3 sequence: CASSLGESYEQYF. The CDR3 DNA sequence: TGTGCCAGCAGTTTAGGAGAGTCCTACGAGCAGTACTTC. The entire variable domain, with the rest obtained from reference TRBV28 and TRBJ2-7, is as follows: DVKVTQSSRYLVKRTGEKVFLECVQDMDHENMFWYRQDPGLGLRLIYFSYDVKMKEKGDIPEGYSVSREKKERFSLILESASTNQTSMYLCASSLGESYEQYFGPGTRLTVT.